This T cell receptor beta chain was sequenced during a study of T cell clonality in common variable immunodeficiency. Regarding the study as a whole: Common variable immunodeficiency TCR beta sequences reportedly had fewer deletions and N-nucleotide insertions.

Germline V gene sequence: CDR1 MNHNS, CDR2 SASEGT. The CDR3 length is 12 residues. With 4 bases clipped from V and 6 bases from J, the junction kept 1 base outside the gene matches. Sequencing was performed with immunoSEQ multiplex PCR; in TCRdb, only in-frame clones are kept and a portion is missing. The table lists about 14,000 clones, no singletons, with roughly 9.5% in the top ten. For this clone: Its matching antigen is unknown. Coverage ceases 3 residues before the CDR3 finishes, and the germline J gene fills in the end.

Sequencing was performed on peripheral blood mononuclear cells. The rearrangement uses TRBV6-1 and TRBJ2-3; 7 bases fit TRBD1. The clonotype was recovered from a human donor with common variable immunodeficiency. CDR3 DNA, as far as it was read: TGTGCCAGCAGTGGCAGGGGGGATACG. It codes for CASSGRGDT. The full-length CDR3 reads as CASSGRGDTQYF.